These T cell receptor beta chains were read from a single sample in a study of T and B cells in COVID-19 patients. Each CDR3 protein gets one entry after TCRdb re-called the multiplex PCR reads with MiXCR. The table lists under 5,000 distinct CDR3 sequences, around 23% of them singletons. Material for sequencing was blood. These receptors were collected from a human donor with active COVID-19. The CDR3 runs from the conserved cysteine through the conserved F or W. The D gene is left open where the match is weak. The size field is filled for only some rows; it gives once, few, many or a size class.

j_gene: TRBJ1-6
abundance: NA
v_gene: TRBV20-1
d_gene: NA
CDR3nt: TGCAGTGCTAGTTTCGGCCCCGGAGGCGGTTCACCCCTCCACTTT
CDR3aa: CSASFGPGGGSPLHF

j_gene: TRBJ1-2
abundance: NA
v_gene: TRBV4-3
d_gene: NA
CDR3nt: TGCGCCAGCAGCCAAGAGGGAACGGGTTCATGGGGCTACACCTTC
CDR3aa: CASSQEGTGSWGYTF

j_gene: TRBJ2-3
abundance: NA
v_gene: TRBV5-6
d_gene: NA
CDR3nt: TGTGCCAGCAGCCAAGATTCGGGACTCCCTCAGAAGGGTACGCAGTATTTT
CDR3aa: CASSQDSGLPQKGTQYF

j_gene: TRBJ1-1
abundance: NA
v_gene: TRBV5-4
d_gene: NA
CDR3nt: TGTGCCAGCAGCTTGGAGTTCACTGAAGCTTTCTTT
CDR3aa: CASSLEFTEAFF

j_gene: TRBJ1-2
abundance: NA
v_gene: TRBV4-3
d_gene: NA
CDR3nt: TGCGCCAGCAGCCAAGGTATAGGCGACAGGAATTACTATGGCTACACCTTC
CDR3aa: CASSQGIGDRNYYGYTF

j_gene: TRBJ2-2
abundance: large
v_gene: TRBV29-1
d_gene: NA
CDR3nt: TGCAGCCTACAGGGTTTGACCGGGGAGCTGTTTTTT
CDR3aa: CSLQGLTGELFF

j_gene: TRBJ2-2
abundance: few
v_gene: TRBV4-1
d_gene: TRBD2
CDR3nt: TGCGCCACGACTAGCTGGCACACCGGGGAGCTGTTTTTT
CDR3aa: CATTSWHTGELFF

j_gene: TRBJ2-3
abundance: NA
v_gene: TRBV24-1
d_gene: TRBD2
CDR3nt: TGTGCCACCAGTGGGGCGGGAGCCACAGATACGCAGTATTTT
CDR3aa: CATSGAGATDTQYF

j_gene: TRBJ1-4
abundance: medium-sized
v_gene: TRBV18
d_gene: TRBD1
CDR3nt: TGTGCCAGCTCACCCCGCCCGGGACAGGGCTTAGCAACTAATGAAAAACTGTTTTTT
CDR3aa: CASSPRPGQGLATNEKLFF

j_gene: TRBJ2-7
abundance: few
v_gene: TRBV5-1
d_gene: NA
CDR3nt: TGCGCCAGCAGCCCATCCGGGGTCGGGTATGAGTACTTC
CDR3aa: CASSPSGVGYEYF

j_gene: TRBJ2-7
abundance: medium-sized
v_gene: TRBV5-5
d_gene: TRBD1
CDR3nt: TGTGCCAGCAGCGCCGGGACAGGGGACGCCGCCTACGAGCAGTACTTC
CDR3aa: CASSAGTGDAAYEQYF